These T cell receptor beta chains were read from a single sample in a study of T cell responses to AZD1222 COVID-19 vaccine. Using immunoSEQ multiplex PCR, the repertoire was profiled, and TCRdb retains in-frame clones only, with some absent. This table has approximately 150,000 clones, approximately 88% appearing once. Sample: peripheral blood, taken on day 0 of MenACWY control vaccination. The receptors were gathered from an adult in good health. CDR3s include the opening cysteine and the closing phenylalanine or tryptophan.

V gene: TRBV4-3
J gene: TRBJ1-5
CDR3 protein: CASSQDRGYQPQHF

V gene: TRBV19
J gene: TRBJ1-5
CDR3 protein: CASSIARMLSYQPQHF

V gene: TRBV4-1
J gene: TRBJ1-1
CDR3 protein: CASSQGPERFTGEAFF

V gene: TRBV19
J gene: TRBJ1-5
CDR3 protein: CASRATGSQIQPQHF

V gene: TRBV24-1
J gene: TRBJ2-3
CDR3 protein: CATSDSRSLRGGQYF

V gene: TRBV4-3
J gene: TRBJ1-1
CDR3 protein: CASSLAPAGTQNTEAFF

V gene: TRBV5-4
J gene: TRBJ1-3
CDR3 protein: CASSLDQGGSGNTIYF

V gene: TRBV2
J gene: TRBJ1-1
CDR3 protein: CASRGQGGITEAFF

V gene: TRBV19
J gene: TRBJ2-1
CDR3 protein: CASSSAGEQFF

V gene: TRBV15
J gene: TRBJ2-7
CDR3 protein: CATSRGQVSYEQYF

V gene: TRBV7-2
J gene: TRBJ1-3
CDR3 protein: CASSLERVGGNTIYF

V gene: TRBV20-1
J gene: TRBJ2-7
CDR3 protein: CSASSRRRAYEQYF

V gene: TRBV30
J gene: TRBJ2-6
CDR3 protein: CALTRGDSGANVLTF

V gene: TRBV19
J gene: TRBJ2-5
CDR3 protein: CASRGTGGRETQYF

V gene: TRBV7-8
J gene: TRBJ2-4
CDR3 protein: CASTLMGRGIRNAKNIQYF

V gene: TRBV7-3
J gene: TRBJ2-1
CDR3 protein: CASSFSGNEQFF

V gene: TRBV5-8
J gene: TRBJ1-4
CDR3 protein: CASTGTTNEKLFF

V gene: TRBV19
J gene: TRBJ1-1
CDR3 protein: CASSIAVGGMGAFF

V gene: TRBV10-3
J gene: TRBJ2-2
CDR3 protein: CAISPSGIAGELFF

V gene: TRBV7-3
J gene: TRBJ2-2
CDR3 protein: CASSTSDFMNTGELFF

V gene: TRBV7-9
J gene: TRBJ1-2
CDR3 protein: CASSFERGADYGYTF

V gene: TRBV5-6
J gene: TRBJ1-2
CDR3 protein: CASSPGTRAGYTF

V gene: TRBV25-1
J gene: TRBJ2-1
CDR3 protein: CASSESGGIGGNEQFF

V gene: TRBV6-2/TRBV6-3
J gene: TRBJ2-2
CDR3 protein: CASSYSTAGLFYGELFF

V gene: TRBV6-6
J gene: TRBJ2-1
CDR3 protein: CASSYLGTGRHNEQFF

V gene: TRBV5-1
J gene: TRBJ2-7
CDR3 protein: CASSAGTLNEQYF

V gene: TRBV19
J gene: TRBJ2-1
CDR3 protein: CASSPWTGATEGQFF

V gene: TRBV15
J gene: TRBJ1-2
CDR3 protein: CATSRGQNYGYTF

V gene: TRBV24-1
J gene: TRBJ2-7
CDR3 protein: CATSPGSVSYEQYF

V gene: TRBV4-2
J gene: TRBJ2-1
CDR3 protein: CASSRTGDNEQFF

V gene: TRBV9
J gene: TRBJ2-3
CDR3 protein: CASSVDMTADTQYF

V gene: TRBV6-6
J gene: TRBJ1-2
CDR3 protein: CASKKPGQGFYGYTF

V gene: TRBV6-6
J gene: TRBJ1-2
CDR3 protein: CASSYSKSGYTF

V gene: TRBV28
J gene: TRBJ2-2
CDR3 protein: CASSLRRTGELFF

V gene: TRBV18
J gene: TRBJ1-6
CDR3 protein: CASSPAGTGFDSPLHF

V gene: TRBV18
J gene: TRBJ1-5
CDR3 protein: CASSRSTREGQPQHF

V gene: TRBV2
J gene: TRBJ1-1
CDR3 protein: CASSAQQRNTEAFF

V gene: TRBV7-2
J gene: TRBJ2-1
CDR3 protein: CASSLEGTNNNEQFF

V gene: TRBV28
J gene: TRBJ2-5
CDR3 protein: CASSDIQETQYF

V gene: TRBV27
J gene: TRBJ2-7
CDR3 protein: CASSLRGGLNEQYF

V gene: TRBV7-2
J gene: TRBJ2-1
CDR3 protein: CASSFTGGSYNEQFF

V gene: TRBV6-2/TRBV6-3
J gene: TRBJ1-1
CDR3 protein: CASSLQDRVTEAFF

V gene: TRBV3-1/TRBV3-2
J gene: TRBJ1-1
CDR3 protein: CASSGSGQTYTEAFF

V gene: TRBV7-2
J gene: TRBJ1-1
CDR3 protein: CASSLFGPDTEAFF

V gene: TRBV20-1
J gene: TRBJ2-7
CDR3 protein: CSARDYPQQYF

V gene: TRBV3-1/TRBV3-2
J gene: TRBJ1-2
CDR3 protein: CASSQAARGQGFFYGYTF

V gene: TRBV7-8
J gene: TRBJ2-7
CDR3 protein: CASSLGAGRAYEQYF

V gene: TRBV5-1
J gene: TRBJ1-1
CDR3 protein: CASSYGRGTEAFF

V gene: TRBV5-1
J gene: TRBJ2-7
CDR3 protein: CASSARQGVGSYEQYF

V gene: TRBV7-2
J gene: TRBJ1-3
CDR3 protein: CASSPRQASGNTIYF

V gene: TRBV6-5
J gene: TRBJ1-1
CDR3 protein: CASLGSYMNTEAFF

V gene: TRBV7-9
J gene: TRBJ2-3
CDR3 protein: CASSSLAGATDTQYF

V gene: TRBV27
J gene: TRBJ2-7
CDR3 protein: CASSSETSQRYF

V gene: TRBV4-3
J gene: TRBJ1-2
CDR3 protein: CASSQADVAPYGYTF

V gene: TRBV19
J gene: TRBJ2-7
CDR3 protein: CASIGDGTGFLYEQYF

V gene: TRBV5-1
J gene: TRBJ1-2
CDR3 protein: CASSSSPDLQNYGYTF

V gene: TRBV6-2/TRBV6-3
J gene: TRBJ2-7
CDR3 protein: CASSLGQGRDEQYF

V gene: TRBV11-2
J gene: TRBJ2-1
CDR3 protein: CASSFPSDEQFF